The 9 T cell receptor beta chains below all came from one sample that was sequenced in a study of Graves' ophthalmopathy and Graves' hyperthyroidism (dated by TCRdb to 2017 to 2018). The sample was run on an Illumina HiSeq 2000. TCR beta CDR3 regions were amplified from RNA transcripts for repertoire sequencing. HTBI primers and the Qiagen OneStep RT-PCR kit were used in a first-round RT-PCR, which was followed by a second-round multiplex PCR, size selection and purification. TCRdb took the public reads, trimmed them with fastp at Q25, ran MiXCR for clone calling and kept in-frame beta chains. Each entry is one CDR3 protein sequence, shown with its most common DNA and genes. This sample holds 740,000 or so distinct CDR3 sequences; roughly 41% were observed only once. The ten largest clones represent about 40% of the sample. Sequenced input: peripheral blood. These receptors all stem from an adult man with Graves' ophthalmopathy.

This chain links TRBV7-9 with TRBJ1-1, with D tentatively TRBD1 (5 bases). V lost 5 bases and J lost 5, with 18 bases in between. This CDR3 has 15 amino acids. Germline CDR1 is SEHNR and CDR2 is FQNEAQ (reference sequence). The DNA for the CDR3 is TGTGCCAGCAGCCAAACCCTGAGCAGGGCAACTGAAGCTTTCTTT. Protein sequence: CASSQTLSRATEAFF.

The chain links TRBV10-1 to TRBJ2-7; possible D gene TRBD1, 5 bases. The V and J ends lost 6 bases and 4 bases respectively, with 13 bases between them. CDR3 length equals 13 residues. Germline V lookup: CDR1 WNHNN, CDR2 SYGVQD (reference sequence). The CDR3 sequence: CASSDSTEYEQYF. CDR3 coding DNA: TGCGCCAGCAGCGACTCGACAGAATACGAGCAGTACTTC.

The rearrangement uses TRBV29-1 and TRBJ2-7; no clear D gene. This CDR3 has 13 residues. CDR1 is SQVTM and CDR2 is ANQGSEA in the germline V gene. Trimming cost V 4 bases and J 0 bases, with 10 bases left between them. In DNA form, the CDR3 reads TGCAGCGTTGGTTTAGAGAGCTCCTACGAGCAGTACTTC. Protein product: CSVGLESSYEQYF.

This clonotype was recorded a few times. This rearrangement joins TRBV6-6 to TRBJ1-1, with unresolved D. Germline V gives CDR1 MNHNY, CDR2 SVGAGI (reference sequence). The CDR3 has 14 amino acids. Trimming pared 4 bases from V and 0 bases from J, leaving 9 bases between. In DNA form, the CDR3 reads TGTGCCAGCAGTTCCCTCGCCATGAACACTGAAGCTTTCTTT. The encoded protein is CASSSLAMNTEAFF.

This chain connects TRBV3-1 to TRBJ1-1, with 7 positions matching TRBD1. Looked up from germline, CDR1 is LGHDT and CDR2 is YNNKEL (reference sequence). The CDR3 length is 16 residues. Trimming cost V 0 bases and J 2 bases; bases outside gene matches: 6. The CDR3 loop reads CASSQDRRGPNTEAFF. CDR3 DNA sequence: TGTGCCAGCAGCCAAGATCGGAGGGGGCCAAACACTGAAGCTTTCTTT.

The sample holds many counts of this clonotype. The genes are TRBV25-1 and TRBJ2-7, with 10 bases lining up with TRBD1. The CDR3 consists of 15 residues. Trimming cost V 4 bases and J 6 bases; bases outside gene matches: 9. Germline values: CDR1 MGHDK, CDR2 SYGVNS. In DNA form, the CDR3 reads TGTGCCAGCAGTGCATCCGGGACAGGGGATGTCGAGCAGTACTTC. Protein product: CASSASGTGDVEQYF.

Of note for this clonotype: A read error is possible here, since a much larger clone lies one base away. The chain joins TRBV25-1 to TRBJ2-2; possibly TRBD1 for D (6 bases). The CDR3 runs 16 residues. Germline V CDR1 and CDR2: MGHDK, SYGVNS. V lost 6 bases, J lost 0 bases, and 14 bases lay in between. The CDR3 here is CASSLIGTTNTGELFF. CDR3 coding DNA: TGTGCCAGCAGCTTAATTGGGACAACGAACACCGGGGAGCTGTTTTTT.

V gene TRBV19 combines with J gene TRBJ1-5; D is perhaps TRBD1 (5 bases). Between the trimmed V and J ends, which lost 2 bases and 2 bases, there was a span of 13 bases. CDR3 length: 16 residues. Germline assignment: CDR1 LNHDA and CDR2 SQIVND (reference sequence). The CDR3 reads CASSIIGGGGNQPQHF. For the CDR3, the DNA is TGTGCCAGTAGTATAATTGGCGGAGGGGGCAATCAGCCCCAGCATTTT.

Ten or more counts support this clonotype. The chain carries TRBV7-9 and TRBJ1-5; unclear D gene. The V gene's germline CDR1 is SEHNR and CDR2 FQNEAQ (reference sequence). The CDR3 extends over 13 amino acids. Trimming cost V 5 bases and J 1 base, with 6 bases left between them. CDR3 amino acids: CASSHNSNQPQHF. CDR3 coding DNA: TGTGCCAGCAGCCACAACAGCAATCAGCCCCAGCATTTT.